This TCR beta chain was obtained from a study of regulatory T cells in long-lasting Graves disease. Study at large: Antithyroid drug use was under 3 months in newly diagnosed Graves' patients.

Through Arm-PCR of CDR3 regions and iRepertoire HTBI primers, TCR beta libraries were built. TCRdb independently ran MiXCR on the multiplex PCR reads; one entry per CDR3 protein. The sample holds under 450,000 distinct CDR3 sequences, roughly 16% seen once. The time point denotes: newly diagnosed GD, antithyroid drugs for less than 3 months. Following extraction of RNA from PBMCs, that RNA was used to make the TCR library. The authors drew patients from an endocrinology department in Xi'an, China. This CDR3 spans 14 amino acids. Trimming shortened V by 6 bases and J by 0 bases, and 13 bases separated the two germline ends. CDR1 is DFQATT and CDR2 is SNEGSKA in the germline V gene (reference sequence). This clonotype was recorded many times. This sample also appeared in a second study, on T cells in Graves' hyperthyroidism and ophthalmopathy. That paper notes: The model's output predicted ophthalmopathy at a median of around 7 months prior to onset.

Here the sequenced sample was peripheral blood mononuclear cells (PBMCs), taken at new diagnosis, from a patient treated with antithyroid drugs. V is TRBV20-1 and J is TRBJ2-3; D gene uncertain. The TCR comes from a woman aged 18-29 years with Graves disease. As DNA, the CDR3 is TGCAGTGCGCCTGTGGCGGCTAGCACAGATACGCAGTATTTT. Protein: CSAPVAASTDTQYF.